Each of the 20 T cell receptor beta chains below was sequenced from the same sample in a study of CXCR3-negative and CXCR3-positive naive CD8 T cells. Overall study findings and caveats: A higher hydrophobicity marked the TRB CDR3s of CXCR3-positive naive cells versus CXCR3-negative naive cells.

Carrying UMI labels, the TRB cDNA libraries were prepared through 5' RACE. Reprocessing the 5' RACE reads, TCRdb reports a single entry for every CDR3 protein and omits DNA. The ten top clones account for roughly 0.41%, within a sample of around 150,000 distinct CDR3 sequences. No antigens are known for them. Material for sequencing was naive CXCR3+ CD8+ T cells from blood. Noted subset: CD45RO-CCR7+CD27+CD95- naive CD8+ T cells expressing CXCR3 (TNR3+). The receptors originated from a human donor in good health. Some clones in this sample may be carry-over from other donors' samples.

The chain uses TRBV7-3 and TRBJ2-3; lacking DNA, the TRBD2 call made by TCRdb goes unchecked. This CDR3 comprises 13 residues. In germline, CDR1 is SGHTA, CDR2 FQGTGA. The CDR3 loop reads CASSSSNGDTQYF.

The V call is TRBV5-6, the J call TRBJ2-7; the D call of TRBD1 rests on TCRdb alone, since no DNA is present to check it. Germline CDR1 SGHDT, CDR2 YYEEEE. The CDR3 runs to 16 residues. This CDR3 is CASSLSGGPPRHEQYF.

The gene calls are TRBV5-1 and TRBJ2-2. This CDR3 is built from 15 residues. Germline V gene sequence: CDR1 SGHRS, CDR2 YFSETQ. CDR3: CASSSSGPRTGELFF.

The genes are TRBV7-3 and TRBJ2-6. The germline V gene encodes CDR1 SGHTA and CDR2 FQGTGA. The CDR3 is made up of 16 amino acids. CDR3 in amino acids: CASSLGVLGGANVLTF.

The J gene is TRBJ2-7, the V gene TRBV4-1. Germline V CDR1 and CDR2: MGHRA, YSYEKL. This CDR3 is built from 15 residues. CDR3: CASSQEAHGAYEQYF.

V gene TRBV6-5 combines with J gene TRBJ2-3; TCRdb outputs TRBD1, but without DNA this stays unchecked. CDR3 length: 16 amino acids. Germline V gene sequence: CDR1 MNHEY, CDR2 SVGAGI. The CDR3 loop reads CASSLTGYRGTDTQYF.

The rearrangement uses TRBV4-1 and TRBJ2-1; with no DNA, the TCRdb D assignment of TRBD2 cannot be verified. The CDR3 extends over 17 amino acids. Looked up from germline, CDR1 is MGHRA and CDR2 is YSYEKL. CDR3 sequence: CASSQASEGSFYNEQFF.

The chain employs TRBV28 and TRBJ2-3; TCRdb indicates TRBD1, and absent DNA this call remains unverified. The germline gives CDR1 MDHEN, CDR2 SYDVKM. The CDR3 is 18 residues long. The CDR3 region is CASSSGQGLSVVTDTQYF.

This rearrangement joins TRBV12-3 or TRBV12-4 to TRBJ2-4; the D gene TCRdb calls, TRBD1, cannot be checked with no DNA. The CDR3 runs to 11 residues. The CDR3 is CASSYGQFRYF.

This chain uses TRBV6-2 or TRBV6-3 with TRBJ2-7; TCRdb selects TRBD1, and the lack of DNA leaves this call unchecked. The CDR3 is 18 residues long. Per germline, CDR1 MNHEY and CDR2 SVGEGT. The CDR3 loop reads CASNRGGTHHPKPYEQYF.

This chain connects TRBV6-6 to TRBJ2-5; TCRdb's D gene call, TRBD2, goes unchecked for lack of DNA. Germline loops: CDR1 MNHNY, CDR2 SVGAGI (reference sequence). This CDR3 is built from 16 residues. The CDR3 spells CASGLTSGSGEETQYF.

This sequence joins TRBV7-7 and TRBJ1-2; the TRBD1 assignment by TCRdb is unverifiable without DNA. The germline V gene encodes CDR1 SSHAT and CDR2 FNYEAQ (reference sequence). This CDR3 comprises 14 residues. CDR3 loop: CASSYGTANYGYTF.

The chain employs TRBV21-1 and TRBJ1-2; TCRdb designates TRBD1, a call that cannot be tested without DNA. TRBV21-1 is described as a pseudogene. The CDR3 runs 17 residues. CDR3 protein: CASSKIQGSRHGYGYTF.

The chain links TRBV3-1 to TRBJ2-7; TCRdb reports TRBD1, a call that lacks DNA to check it against. CDR1 and CDR2 from the germline V gene are LGHDT and YNNKEL (reference sequence). This CDR3 is 14 amino acids long. CDR3 sequence reads: CASSRPGQTYEQYF.

The V gene is TRBV2, the J gene TRBJ2-3. CDR1 and CDR2 from the germline V gene are SNHLY and FYNNEI. The CDR3 length is 14 residues. CDR3 region: CASSKETSTDTQYF.

The gene calls are TRBV7-9 and TRBJ2-1; absent DNA, TCRdb's TRBD1 call cannot be checked. The CDR3 totals 17 residues. Germline V CDR1 and CDR2: SEHNR, FQNEAQ (reference sequence). CDR3 residues: CASSPLRGESSYNEQFF.

V usage is TRBV28 and J usage is TRBJ2-7; the D gene TCRdb calls, TRBD1, cannot be checked with no DNA. The CDR3 spans 15 residues. Germline CDR1 is MDHEN and CDR2 is SYDVKM. Here the CDR3 reads CASSPTGVFDREQYF.

V gene TRBV5-1 combines with J gene TRBJ1-1. This CDR3 spans 13 amino acids. The germline gives CDR1 SGHRS, CDR2 YFSETQ. The CDR3 sequence is CASSPDAGTEAFF.

The CDR3 reads CASRSGGDTEAFF. The genes are TRBV13 and TRBJ1-1. The CDR3 runs to 13 residues. CDR1 PRHDT and CDR2 FYEKMQ come from the germline V gene (reference sequence).

V usage is TRBV7-9 and J usage is TRBJ2-5; as DNA is missing, the TRBD1 call by TCRdb cannot be tested. In germline, CDR1 is SEHNR, CDR2 FQNEAQ (reference sequence). The CDR3 covers 15 residues. This CDR3 is CASSRSGPIQETQYF.